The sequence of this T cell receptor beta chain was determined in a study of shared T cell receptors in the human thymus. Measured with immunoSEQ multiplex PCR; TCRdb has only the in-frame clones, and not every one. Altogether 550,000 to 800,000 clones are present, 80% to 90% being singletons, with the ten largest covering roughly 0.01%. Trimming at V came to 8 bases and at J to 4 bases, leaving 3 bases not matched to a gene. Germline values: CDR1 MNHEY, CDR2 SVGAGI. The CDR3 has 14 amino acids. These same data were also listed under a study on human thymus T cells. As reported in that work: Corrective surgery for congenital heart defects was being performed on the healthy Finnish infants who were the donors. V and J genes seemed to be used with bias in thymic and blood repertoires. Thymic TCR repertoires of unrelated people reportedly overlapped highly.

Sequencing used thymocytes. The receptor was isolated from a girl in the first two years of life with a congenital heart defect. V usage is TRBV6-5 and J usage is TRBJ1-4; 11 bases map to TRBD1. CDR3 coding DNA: TGTGCCAGCCGGGGGACAGGGGGTAATGAAAAACTGTTTTTT. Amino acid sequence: CASRGTGGNEKLFF.